The rows below give T cell receptor beta chains drawn from one sample of a study of Ad26.COV2.S vaccination and SARS-CoV-2 variants. The repertoire was sequenced with immunoSEQ multiplex PCR; TCRdb's copy has only in-frame clones and lacks some. Of some 290,000 clones in the sample, about 86% were seen once. Sample: peripheral blood, taken in a trial of Ad26.COV2.S vaccine versus placebo. The receptors were gathered from a person aged 18-60 years who received the Ad26.COV2.S COVID-19 vaccine or a placebo. Each CDR3 is given with its conserved first and last residue. The D gene is left open where the match is weak. Clone sizes are given selectively: once, few, many, or a class where the clone is expanded.

v_call	d_call	j_call	clone_size	cdr3_aa	cdr3_nt
TRBV5-5	.	TRBJ2-5	.	CASSQRPGAQETQYF	TGTGCCAGCAGCCAACGCCCAGGGGCACAAGAGACCCAGTACTTC
TRBV18	.	TRBJ2-2	.	CASSPQLQRDTGELFF	TGTGCCAGCTCACCCCAACTACAGAGAGATACCGGGGAGCTGTTTTTT
TRBV2	.	TRBJ1-3	.	CASRLERRTGNTIYF	TGTGCCAGCAGGCTGGAGCGAAGGACTGGAAACACCATATATTTT
TRBV27	.	TRBJ1-6	.	CASSFQGRNSPLHF	TGTGCCAGCAGTTTCCAGGGTCGCAATTCACCCCTCCACTTT
TRBV6-5	.	TRBJ1-6	.	CASSYSSYNSPLHF	TGTGCCAGCAGTTACAGCTCCTATAATTCACCCCTCCACTTT
TRBV19	TRBD1	TRBJ1-2	.	CASSIDPGQGHYGYTF	TGTGCCAGTAGTATCGACCCGGGACAGGGACACTATGGCTACACCTTC
TRBV7-6	.	TRBJ2-3	.	CASSAASSDTQYF	TGTGCCAGCAGCGCCGCTAGTTCAGATACGCAGTATTTT
TRBV18	.	TRBJ1-4	.	CASSEVATNEKLFF	TGTGCCAGCTCGGAGGTTGCAACTAATGAAAAACTGTTTTTT
TRBV4-2	.	TRBJ1-3	.	CASSQAEGRASENTIYF	TGTGCCAGCAGCCAAGCGGAGGGTCGGGCCAGCGAAAACACCATATATTTT
TRBV5-4	TRBD1	TRBJ2-1	once	CASSWGQYNEQFF	TGTGCCAGCAGCTGGGGACAGTACAATGAGCAGTTCTTC
TRBV24-1	.	TRBJ1-5	.	CATSDNLSNQPQHF	TGTGCCACCAGTGATAACCTTAGCAATCAGCCCCAGCATTTT
TRBV10-3	.	TRBJ1-4	.	CAISVGSNEKLFF	TGTGCCATCAGTGTCGGGAGCAATGAAAAACTGTTTTTT
TRBV7-3	.	TRBJ2-5	once	CASSSQGTGALGETQYF	TGTGCCAGCAGCTCACAGGGTACTGGGGCATTAGGCGAGACCCAGTACTTC
TRBV7-9	.	TRBJ2-7	once	CASSFGGSYEQYF	TGTGCCAGCAGCTTTGGGGGTTCCTACGAGCAGTACTTC
TRBV4-2	.	TRBJ1-2	.	CASSRRDQGTYGYTF	TGTGCCAGCAGCCGTCGAGATCAGGGGACCTATGGCTACACCTTC
TRBV5-1	.	TRBJ1-1	.	CASSLGPNTEAFF	TGCGCCAGCAGCTTGGGACCGAACACTGAAGCTTTCTTT
TRBV18	.	TRBJ1-3	.	CASSPTEGSTGNTIYF	TGTGCCAGCTCACCCACCGAGGGATCTACCGGAAACACCATATATTTT
TRBV30	TRBD1	TRBJ1-4	.	CAWSPRGTAIPTNEKLFF	TGTGCCTGGAGTCCACGCGGGACAGCGATCCCAACTAATGAAAAACTGTTTTTT
TRBV3-1/TRBV3-2	TRBD2	TRBJ2-1	once	CASSRTSGGADLDEQFF	TGTGCCAGCAGCCGGACTAGCGGGGGGGCCGATTTGGATGAGCAGTTCTTC
TRBV15	TRBD1	TRBJ1-1	.	CATSGGTGRLAFF	TGTGCCACCAGCGGAGGGACAGGCCGGTTGGCTTTCTTT
TRBV6-5	.	TRBJ1-4	.	CASSYSLGDNEKLFF	TGTGCCAGCAGTTACTCGCTAGGGGATAATGAAAAACTGTTTTTT
TRBV7-8	.	TRBJ2-2	.	CASSSTVQGTGELFF	TGTGCCAGCAGCTCAACGGTTCAGGGCACCGGGGAGCTGTTTTTT
TRBV9	.	TRBJ2-7	.	CASSPEGGTPTYEQYF	TGTGCCAGCAGCCCCGAAGGCGGGACCCCGACCTACGAGCAGTACTTC